This section outlines one T cell receptor (beta chain) sequence together with its context. Its specificity is not known. The protocol was immunoSEQ multiplex PCR, while the TCRdb copy is restricted to in-frame clones and leaves out a portion. The table shows about 2.4 million clones, with approximately 94% occurring only once. The data originate from a study of shared clonotypes between healthy human individuals. Study-wide results and limits: Shared clonotypes: approximately 5.3% naive CD4, roughly 4% naive CD8, roughly 2.2% memory CD4, around 0.4% memory CD8.

What was sequenced was naive CD4+ T cells from PBMCs. Indicated subset: CD45RA+ positively selected. The source of this sequence is a man younger than 35 in good health. Some clones in this sample may be carry-over from other donors' samples.

CDR3 residues: CAISEGEGHGTGELFF. The CDR3 DNA sequence: TGTGCCATCAGTGAAGGTGAGGGACACGGCACCGGGGAGCTGTTTTTT. V gene TRBV10-3 combines with J gene TRBJ2-2, with D possibly matching TRBD1 (6 bases). The CDR3 sequence is 16 residues long. The germline V gene encodes CDR1 ENHRY and CDR2 SYGVKD. Trimming took 3 bases from V and 4 from J, leaving 15 bases between them.